The present entry profiles one T cell receptor beta chain with its context. These data are taken from a study of blood T cell repertoires in COVID-19. Using immunoSEQ multiplex PCR, the repertoire was profiled, and TCRdb retains in-frame clones only, with some absent. The table has about 130,000 clones, approximately 90% seen once. This receptor was taken from a man aged 45-60 years with acute or convalescent COVID-19. The sequencing sample was made of peripheral blood.

The CDR3 nucleotides are TGTGCCAGCAGCGCCTTAGACAGGGGTCAGTTCGGCTACACCTTC. Its translation: CASSALDRGQFGYTF. This chain uses TRBV9 with TRBJ1-2, with 8 bases aligning to TRBD1. V shed 3 bases, J shed 8 bases, and the junction held 12 bases outside the gene matches. This CDR3 is 15 amino acids long. Germline lookup yields CDR1 SGDLS and CDR2 YYNGEE.